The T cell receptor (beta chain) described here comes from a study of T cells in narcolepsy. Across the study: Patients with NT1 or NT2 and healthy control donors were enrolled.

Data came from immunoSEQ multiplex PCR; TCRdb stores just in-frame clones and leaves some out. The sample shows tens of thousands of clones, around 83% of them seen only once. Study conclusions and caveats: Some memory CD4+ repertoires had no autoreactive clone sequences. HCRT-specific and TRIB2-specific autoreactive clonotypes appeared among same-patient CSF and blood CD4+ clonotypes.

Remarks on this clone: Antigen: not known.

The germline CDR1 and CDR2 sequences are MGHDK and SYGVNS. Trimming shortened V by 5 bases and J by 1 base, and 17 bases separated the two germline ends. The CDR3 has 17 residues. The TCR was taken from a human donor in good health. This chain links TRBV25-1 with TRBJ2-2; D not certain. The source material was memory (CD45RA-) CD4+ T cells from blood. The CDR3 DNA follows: TGTGCCAGCAGTCCTGGGCCACCACAGTTGAACACCGGGGAGCTGTTTTTT. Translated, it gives CASSPGPPQLNTGELFF.